This T cell receptor (beta chain) was captured by sequencing in a study of blood T cell repertoires in COVID-19 (dated by TCRdb to about 2020). In the study overall: Samples from collaborators originated in the United States, Italy and Spain and spanned both the acute and convalescent phases of COVID-19. The prospective study material was composed of cDNA or gDNA derived from T cells, B-cell-depleted T cells, or PBMCs. Deeply sampled blood TCRbeta repertoires from subjects exposed to, actively infected with, or recovered from COVID-19 were included in the dataset. The repertoires were released in a freely available public database intended as a resource for research on the immune response to SARS-CoV-2. The samples were drawn from the first 160 participants of the ongoing ImmuneRACE study and from 1,254 subjects provided by 6 global collaborators. Sample metadata almost always included a de-identified subject ID, COVID-19 status, age in years and sex. Where available, HLA class I and class II types were obtained from metadata supplied by the sample provider rather than from assay-based typing. Broad study findings and their caveats: The quantity of clinical and demographic metadata differed by source and by participant and was supplied without curation.

TCRbeta CDR3 regions were amplified from genomic DNA using the immunoSEQ Assay, a bias-controlled multiplex PCR. The paper's data handling went like this. The number of nucleated cells in each sample was estimated by amplification of reference gene primers within the assay. To quantify the absolute abundance of each unique TCRbeta CDR3 rearrangement, sequence reads were collapsed and filtered. For each sample, productive Simpson clonality was calculated as the square root of Simpson's diversity index across productive rearrangements. As stored in TCRdb, this immuneACCESS dataset retains in-frame rearrangements with V and J assigned. A fraction of the clones does not appear; measured against another copy, unresolved V genes explain less than half of the discrepancy, and the remainder lacks a known reason. For V, J and clone size, that table is used; D and trimming come from the DNA. This sample gives around 200,000 clones in total; around 85% of them show up just once. The top ten clones comprise under 4% of the sample.

Notes on this clone: No antigen is known for it. Per-base qualities were not stored, and no clone one base away is much larger.

Taken from cysteine to phenylalanine, the CDR3 has 11 residues. Solely the CDR3 DNA is kept, with 33 bases framed from the first base. V was cut back by 7 bases and J by 3 bases, leaving a gap of 4 bases between them. As encoded in the germline V gene (reference sequence), CDR1 is LNHDA while CDR2 is SQIVND. Enrolling through a virtual design, the prospective study's participants ranged in age from roughly 18 to 95 years and lived across about two dozen United States geographic areas. In the prospective study, cohorts were assigned on the basis of participant-reported clinical history obtained from a screening survey and a study questionnaire. Recovered participants in ImmuneRACE Cohort 3 were defined as having two consecutive negative NP/OP PCR tests, clearance from a healthcare professional, or resolution of symptoms. Mobile phlebotomists in the prospective study collected whole blood, serum and a nasopharyngeal or oropharyngeal swab from every participant. Prospective study participants could optionally give additional blood draws and questionnaires over an approximately two-month period. Blood samples from the prospective study were shipped frozen or at room temperature prior to DNA extraction.

The sequence was collected from a woman aged 25-40 years who had recovered from COVID-19. The chain employs TRBV19 and TRBJ2-1; no D gene can be assigned with confidence. Sequenced: PBMCs or T cells enriched from blood (not recorded which). The CDR3 reads as follows: CASNNYNEQFF. The DNA is as follows: TGTGCCAGTAATAACTACAATGAGCAGTTCTTC. The entire variable domain, with the stretches around the CDR3 drawn from the reference TRBV19 and TRBJ2-1 proteins, is DGGITQSPKYLFRKEGQNVTLSCEQNLNHDAMYWYRQDPGQGLRLIYYSQIVNDFQKGDIAEGYSVSREKKESFPLTVTSAQKNPTAFYLCASNNYNEQFFGPGTRLTVL.